These 13 T cell receptor beta chains were sequenced from one sample in a study of CD8 T cells in Susac syndrome. With random hexamers, 0.5 to 1 ug RNA was reverse transcribed. TCRdb independently ran MiXCR on the immunoSEQ multiplex PCR reads; one entry per CDR3 protein. Of approximately 130,000 distinct CDR3 sequences listed, about 93% are singletons. Material for sequencing was CD8+ T cells from PBMCs. The receptors originated from a human donor with multiple sclerosis.

The chain uses TRBV7-8 and TRBJ2-3, with TRBD1 identical over 9 bases. Germline-derived CDR1 and CDR2 are SGHVS and FQNEAQ. The J segment lost 0 bases and the V segment lost 6 bases, leaving 10 bases of the junction unmatched. The CDR3 sequence is 17 residues long. CDR3 amino acids: CASSAGTGLSSTDTQYF. As DNA, the CDR3 is TGTGCCAGCAGTGCCGGGACAGGGTTGAGTAGCACAGATACGCAGTATTTT.

V gene TRBV16 combines with J gene TRBJ1-1; D is possibly TRBD1 (6 bases). V dropped 3 bases and J dropped 1 base, with 15 bases sitting between them. The CDR3 length is 16 residues. Germline lookup yields CDR1 KGHSY and CDR2 FQNENV. The CDR3 region has the DNA TGTGCCAGCAGCCATGGAGGCGGGGGGCAGAACACTGAAGCTTTCTTT. Amino acid sequence: CASSHGGGGQNTEAFF.

The count of this clonotype is one. The rearrangement links TRBV4-1 to TRBJ2-1; 12 bases match TRBD2. Germline V gene sequence: CDR1 MGHRA, CDR2 YSYEKL. V shed 3 bases, J shed 3 bases, and the junction held 6 bases outside the gene matches. This CDR3 has 17 residues. The CDR3 nucleotides read TGCGCCAGCAGCCACCCGACTAGCGGGAGCTTCTACAATGAGCAGTTCTTC. Translated: CASSHPTSGSFYNEQFF.

The chain carries TRBV6-1 and TRBJ2-7; 11 bases map to TRBD1. CDR1 is MNHNS and CDR2 is SASEGT in the germline V gene. After removal of 10 bases from V and 5 bases from J, the junction contained 4 bases not matched to a gene. The CDR3 has 12 residues. The CDR3 nucleotides are TGTGCCACCCTGGGACAGGGGGACGAGCAGTACTTC. Translated, it gives CATLGQGDEQYF.

The rearrangement links TRBV20-1 to TRBJ1-2; D may be TRBD1 (5 bases). This CDR3 spans 12 amino acids. The ends were cut back, 4 bases at V and 2 bases at J, with 8 bases in the middle. Germline V CDR1 and CDR2: DFQATT, SNEGSKA (reference sequence). The CDR3 DNA reads as TGCAGTGCTACCGGGACCAACTATGGCTACACCTTC. Encoded protein: CSATGTNYGYTF.

This CDR3 is CAIMTSGHHPGANVLTF. CDR3 sequence (DNA): TGTGCCATCATGACCTCGGGACACCATCCTGGGGCCAACGTCCTGACTTTC. The genes are TRBV10-3 and TRBJ2-6; possible D gene TRBD1, 6 bases. V shed 7 bases and J shed 2 bases, with 18 bases lying between them. Germline CDR1 reads ENHRY; CDR2 reads SYGVKD. This CDR3 has 17 residues.

This clonotype was seen only once. CDR3 coding DNA: TGCGCCAGCAGCTTGGCTGTCAACTCCTACGAGCAGTACTTC. Protein product: CASSLAVNSYEQYF. The V gene is TRBV5-1, the J gene TRBJ2-7; D is unresolved. Trimming stripped 0 bases from V and 0 bases from J, with 7 bases between. The germline CDR1 and CDR2 sequences are SGHRS and YFSETQ. The CDR3 sequence is 14 residues long. Based on the CDR3 plus reference TRBV5-1 and TRBJ2-7, the full variable domain is KAGVTQTPRYLIKTRGQQVTLSCSPISGHRSVSWYQQTPGQGLQFLFEYFSETQRNKGNFPGRFSGRQFSNSRSEMNVSTLELGDSALYLCASSLAVNSYEQYFGPGTRLTVT.

The chain combines TRBV20-1 with TRBJ1-2; D is possibly TRBD1 (6 bases). The CDR3 has 13 residues. In germline, CDR1 is DFQATT, CDR2 SNEGSKA (reference sequence). V gave up 3 bases and J gave up 4 bases, with 12 bases separating them. This CDR3 reads CSASEGGFYGYTF. The CDR3 bases are TGCAGTGCTAGTGAGGGGGGATTCTATGGCTACACCTTC.

The J gene is TRBJ2-5, the V gene TRBV7-9; D perhaps matches TRBD2 (6 bases). Germline V gene lookup returns CDR1 SEHNR and CDR2 FQNEAQ (reference sequence). Trimming took off 5 bases at V and 10 bases at J, with 14 bases between the two ends. The CDR3 sequence is 12 residues long. The CDR3 region is CASSPIRGYQYF. CDR3 nucleotides: TGTGCCAGCAGCCCAATTCGGGGGTACCAGTACTTC.

The genes are TRBV15 and TRBJ1-5; no clear D. This CDR3 is built from 13 residues. V was cut by 3 bases and J by 6 bases, with 9 bases left in between. CDR1 and CDR2 from the germline V gene are LNHNV and YYDKDF (reference sequence). CDR3 in amino acids: CATSRGTGQPQHF. The CDR3 coding sequence is TGTGCCACCAGCAGGGGCACTGGTCAGCCCCAGCATTTT.

The rearrangement joins TRBV4-1 to TRBJ2-1; D unclear. This CDR3 contains 14 residues. Germline V CDR1 and CDR2: MGHRA, YSYEKL. Trimming shortened V by 1 base and J by 7 bases, and 11 bases separated the two germline ends. CDR3 residues: CASSQALGRNEQFF. CDR3 coding DNA: TGCGCCAGCAGCCAAGCCCTCGGGCGGAATGAGCAGTTCTTC.

This chain uses TRBV9 with TRBJ2-1; 7 bases match TRBD2. The V gene end was trimmed by 0 bases and the J gene end by 9 bases; junction bases not matched to a gene: 6. CDR1 and CDR2 from the germline V gene are SGDLS and YYNGEE. The CDR3 sequence is 14 residues long. The CDR3 is CASSVGRLAPEQFF. The CDR3 DNA sequence: TGTGCCAGCAGCGTAGGGAGACTAGCACCTGAGCAGTTCTTC.

Written as DNA, the CDR3 is TGTGCCAGCAGTTTATTTACCCCACCGAGTAGGAACACTGAAGCTTTCTTT. Encoded protein: CASSLFTPPSRNTEAFF. This rearrangement joins TRBV27 to TRBJ1-1; D call uncertain. The CDR3 length is 17 residues. Trimming removed 1 base at V and 1 base at J, with 16 bases between. Germline V gives CDR1 MNHEY, CDR2 SMNVEV (reference sequence).